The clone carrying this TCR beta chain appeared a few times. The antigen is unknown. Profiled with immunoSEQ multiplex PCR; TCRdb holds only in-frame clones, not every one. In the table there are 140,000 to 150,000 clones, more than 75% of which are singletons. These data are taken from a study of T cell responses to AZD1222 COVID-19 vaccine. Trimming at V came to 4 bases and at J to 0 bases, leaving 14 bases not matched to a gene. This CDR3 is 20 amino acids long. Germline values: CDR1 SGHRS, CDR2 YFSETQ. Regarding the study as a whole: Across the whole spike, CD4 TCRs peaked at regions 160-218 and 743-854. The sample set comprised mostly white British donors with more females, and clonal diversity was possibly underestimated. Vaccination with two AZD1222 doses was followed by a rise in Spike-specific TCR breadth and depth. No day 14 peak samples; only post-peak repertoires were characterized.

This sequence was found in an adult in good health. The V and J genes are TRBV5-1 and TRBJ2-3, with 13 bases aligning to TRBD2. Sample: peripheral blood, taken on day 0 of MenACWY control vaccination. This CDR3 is CASSPRLAGGKLYSTDTQYF. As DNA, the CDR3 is TGCGCCAGCAGCCCACGACTAGCGGGGGGAAAGTTATATAGCACAGATACGCAGTATTTT. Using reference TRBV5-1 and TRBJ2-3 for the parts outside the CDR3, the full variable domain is KAGVTQTPRYLIKTRGQQVTLSCSPISGHRSVSWYQQTPGQGLQFLFEYFSETQRNKGNFPGRFSGRQFSNSRSEMNVSTLELGDSALYLCASSPRLAGGKLYSTDTQYFGPGTRLTVL.